The rows below give T cell receptor beta chains drawn from one sample of a study of blood T cells in healthy people across ages. TCRdb re-derived calls from the 5' RACE reads in MiXCR, one entry per CDR3 protein. The sample contains about 380,000 distinct CDR3 sequences, 50% to 60% of which appear only once. The material sequenced was blood. The source of these receptors is a man in his sixties in good health. CDR3s include the opening cysteine and the closing phenylalanine or tryptophan. A D gene is named only where the DNA matches it firmly. Clone size, where shown, is once, few, many, or a class for clones that have expanded.

cdr3_nt: TGCAGTGCTAGACCAACTAGGACAGACTCCACAGATACGCAGTATTTT; cdr3_aa: CSARPTRTDSTDTQYF; clone_size: few; j_call: TRBJ2-3; v_call: TRBV20-1; d_call: NA
cdr3_nt: TGTGCCAGCAGGCCGGGACAGGGGCACACTGAAGCTTTCTTT; cdr3_aa: CASRPGQGHTEAFF; clone_size: NA; j_call: TRBJ1-1; v_call: TRBV6-1; d_call: TRBD1
cdr3_nt: TGTGCCAGCAGCTCAACGGACAGGGGCGAGCAGTACTTC; cdr3_aa: CASSSTDRGEQYF; clone_size: few; j_call: TRBJ2-7; v_call: TRBV7-9; d_call: TRBD1
cdr3_nt: TGTGCCAGCAGGCGGAACACCGGGGAGCTGTTTTTT; cdr3_aa: CASRRNTGELFF; clone_size: many; j_call: TRBJ2-2; v_call: TRBV6-2/TRBV6-3; d_call: NA
cdr3_nt: TGCGCCAGCAACCAAGACGGGAGCTCCTACGAGCAGTACTTC; cdr3_aa: CASNQDGSSYEQYF; clone_size: NA; j_call: TRBJ2-7; v_call: TRBV5-1; d_call: NA
cdr3_nt: TGCAGCGACGGGACCTGGAATGAGCAGTACTTC; cdr3_aa: CSDGTWNEQYF; clone_size: NA; j_call: TRBJ2-7; v_call: TRBV29-1; d_call: NA
cdr3_nt: TGCAGTGCTAGAGGACCCGGGGCTCGGACAGATACGCAGTATTTT; cdr3_aa: CSARGPGARTDTQYF; clone_size: NA; j_call: TRBJ2-3; v_call: TRBV20-1; d_call: NA
cdr3_nt: TGTGCCAGCAGTTACTCGAACCAGGGGCGGAATGAGCAGTTCTTC; cdr3_aa: CASSYSNQGRNEQFF; clone_size: NA; j_call: TRBJ2-1; v_call: TRBV6-5; d_call: NA
cdr3_nt: TGTGCCAGCAGCTTGAGGGGGGAGATCCAGTACTTC; cdr3_aa: CASSLRGEIQYF; clone_size: NA; j_call: TRBJ2-5; v_call: TRBV7-8; d_call: NA
cdr3_nt: TGTGCCAGCAGCCAAGGACTAGCGGGCCTGCAAGAGACCCAGTACTTC; cdr3_aa: CASSQGLAGLQETQYF; clone_size: NA; j_call: TRBJ2-5; v_call: TRBV3-1; d_call: TRBD2
cdr3_nt: TGCGCCAGCAGCAAACGTACGGGAGTTGGACCCCCCCACTTT; cdr3_aa: CASSKRTGVGPPHF; clone_size: NA; j_call: TRBJ1-6; v_call: TRBV4-3; d_call: NA
cdr3_nt: TGTGCCAGCAATTCCCGGACTAGCGTCTCGGGGGAGCAGTACTTC; cdr3_aa: CASNSRTSVSGEQYF; clone_size: NA; j_call: TRBJ2-5; v_call: TRBV12-3/TRBV12-4; d_call: TRBD2